The present TCR beta chain was sequenced within a study of early T cells in non-severe SARS-CoV-2 infection. Study as a whole: Unpaired chains resulted from sequencing bulk RNA of unsorted whole blood.

TCRdb independently ran MiXCR on the 5' RACE reads; one entry per CDR3 protein. The sample lists tens of thousands of distinct CDR3 sequences, approximately 15% occurring once. V was clipped by 5 bases and J by 5 bases, with 18 bases between them. CDR3 length: 16 residues. Germline loops: CDR1 SGHAT, CDR2 FQNNGV. The source is an adult who was a healthcare worker with PCR-confirmed SARS-CoV-2 infection or an uninfected control (not recorded which). Source material: whole blood. The chain carries TRBV11-2 and TRBJ2-2; the D call may be TRBD1 or TRBD2 (5 bases each). CDR3 sequence: CASSPRRFEGTGELFF. The CDR3 DNA is TGTGCCAGCAGCCCGAGGCGTTTTGAGGGGACCGGGGAGCTGTTTTTT.